Each of the 16 T cell receptor beta chains below was sequenced from the same sample in a study of blood T cell repertoires in COVID-19. Profiling relied on immunoSEQ multiplex PCR, and the TCRdb table lists in-frame clones only, not all of them. Among 150,000 to 200,000 clones listed, roughly nine tenths were seen once. The sample comprised peripheral blood. The receptors derive from a man aged 65 to 85 with acute or convalescent COVID-19.

This clone has only one observation. The chain combines TRBV20-1 with TRBJ2-3, with 11 bases identical to TRBD2. Trimming took 3 bases from V and 0 from J; bases not matched to a gene: 8. The germline gives CDR1 DFQATT, CDR2 SNEGSKA (reference sequence). The CDR3 runs 17 residues. CDR3 amino acids: CSASLLAGGPSTDTQYF. The CDR3 DNA reads TGCAGTGCTAGTCTGCTAGCGGGGGGACCTAGCACAGATACGCAGTATTTT.

The CDR3 loop reads CASSDLTTVAGHKPNYGYTF. In DNA, the CDR3 is TGTGCCAGCAGTGACTTAACAACGGTGGCAGGCCACAAACCCAACTATGGCTACACCTTC. This chain connects TRBV6-4 to TRBJ1-2; D gene unclear. Trimming removed 1 base at V and 2 bases at J, with 26 bases between. The CDR3 is 20 amino acids. Per the germline V gene, CDR1 is MRHNA and CDR2 is SNTAGT.

The chain joins TRBV30 to TRBJ1-6; D is uncertain. Germline V gene data show CDR1 as GTSNPN and CDR2 as SVGIG (reference sequence). The CDR3 is 13 amino acids. The V and J ends lost 1 base and 4 bases respectively, with 5 bases between them. DNA for the CDR3: TGTGCCTGGAGTGGACAATATAATTCACCCCTCCACTTT. This encodes CAWSGQYNSPLHF.

This clone was seen once. The genes are TRBV28 and TRBJ1-1; D is possibly TRBD1 (6 bases). The CDR3 is 15 residues long. Germline CDR1 reads MDHEN; CDR2 reads SYDVKM. The V gene lost 5 bases and the J gene lost 1 base, with 14 bases spanning the gap. The CDR3 DNA sequence: TGTGCCAGCAGTGGGGGCTCGGCGGGGAACACTGAAGCTTTCTTT. Its translation: CASSGGSAGNTEAFF.

The rearrangement uses TRBV7-8 and TRBJ2-7; maybe TRBD1 (5 bases). CDR1 SGHVS and CDR2 FQNEAQ come from the germline V gene. Trimming removed 6 bases at V and 3 bases at J, with 12 bases between. This CDR3 region has 13 residues. The CDR3 DNA sequence: TGTGCCAGCAGTCCTCAGGGTAACTACGAGCAGTACTTC. It encodes CASSPQGNYEQYF.

V and J are TRBV30 and TRBJ2-5, with 8 bases lining up with TRBD1. V was pared by 5 bases and J by 3 bases, with 5 bases of the junction left unmatched. Germline lookup yields CDR1 GTSNPN and CDR2 SVGIG (reference sequence). This CDR3 region has 13 residues. CDR3 sequence: CAWEIQGEETQYF. CDR3 DNA: TGTGCCTGGGAAATACAGGGGGAAGAGACCCAGTACTTC.

This chain connects TRBV5-6 to TRBJ2-3, with no clear D. The CDR3 is 15 amino acids. V was shortened by 2 bases and J by 0 bases, with 10 bases between the two germline ends. Germline-derived CDR1 and CDR2 are SGHDT and YYEEEE. The CDR3 nucleotides read TGTGCCAGCAGCTTCGGTTTTATGAGCACAGATACGCAGTATTTT. Translated: CASSFGFMSTDTQYF. Supplemented by reference TRBV5-6 and TRBJ2-3, the full variable domain reads DAGVTQSPTHLIKTRGQQVTLRCSPKSGHDTVSWYQQALGQGPQFIFQYYEEEERQRGNFPDRFSGHQFPNYSSELNVNALLLGDSALYLCASSFGFMSTDTQYFGPGTRLTVL.

This chain connects TRBV4-1 to TRBJ2-7; TRBD1 matches 7 bases. The germline V gene encodes CDR1 MGHRA and CDR2 YSYEKL. Trimming at V came to 0 bases and at J to 3 bases, leaving 8 bases not matched to a gene. The CDR3 consists of 16 residues. In DNA form, the CDR3 reads TGCGCCAGCAGCCAAGACCGGACAGGTGAGGGCTACGAGCAGTACTTC. Translation gives CASSQDRTGEGYEQYF.

The chain combines TRBV19 with TRBJ1-2; D is uncertain. The V end lost 3 bases, the J end lost 8 bases, and 13 bases lay between the germline ends. CDR1 LNHDA and CDR2 SQIVND come from the germline V gene (reference sequence). The length of the CDR3 is 13 residues. CDR3 protein: CASSMEGPLGYTF. The DNA for the CDR3 is TGTGCCAGTAGTATGGAGGGCCCGCTGGGCTACACCTTC.

This chain links TRBV4-1 with TRBJ2-7, with TRBD1 matching over 9 bases. The ends lost 8 bases at V and 7 bases at J; junction bases unmatched: 18. CDR1 and CDR2 from the germline V gene are MGHRA and YSYEKL. CDR3 length equals 16 residues. Written as DNA, the CDR3 is TGCGCCAGCCGCCGAGGGTGGGGGACAGGGCAAGGGGAGCAGTACTTC. Its translation is CASRRGWGTGQGEQYF.

This chain connects TRBV29-1 to TRBJ2-3, with TRBD2 identical over 9 bases. After removal of 4 bases from V and 0 bases from J, the junction contained 5 bases not matched to a gene. The CDR3 is 15 amino acids. From germline, CDR1 is SQVTM and CDR2 ANQGSEA. CDR3 in DNA: TGCAGCGTTGCCTCGACTAGCGGAAGCACAGATACGCAGTATTTT. It is translated as CSVASTSGSTDTQYF.

This chain uses TRBV7-2 with TRBJ1-2; TRBD1 matches 9 bases. The germline CDR1 and CDR2 sequences are SGHTA and FQGNSA. The CDR3 has 13 amino acids. The V and J ends lost 5 bases and 8 bases, in that order; junction bases with no gene match: 6. The CDR3 here is CASSLGTGQGYTF. The CDR3 region has the DNA TGTGCCAGCAGCCTTGGGACAGGGCAGGGCTACACCTTC.

The V call is TRBV24-1, the J call TRBJ2-5; TRBD1 aligns across 9 bases. Germline V lookup: CDR1 KGHDR, CDR2 SFDVKD. The CDR3 runs to 14 residues. After removal of 4 bases from V and 4 bases from J, the junction contained 3 bases not matched to a gene. This CDR3 reads CATSDNRGRETQYF. The CDR3 DNA reads TGTGCCACCAGTGACAACAGGGGGCGAGAGACCCAGTACTTC.

V and J are TRBV2 and TRBJ2-7; D is perhaps TRBD1 (6 bases). V lost 4 bases to trimming and J lost 1 base, with 20 bases between them. The CDR3 has 17 residues. Germline-derived CDR1 and CDR2 are SNHLY and FYNNEI. The CDR3 here is CASSGDPTGHISYEQYF. CDR3 in DNA: TGTGCCAGCAGTGGGGACCCTACAGGGCATATTTCCTACGAGCAGTACTTC. Using reference TRBV2 and TRBJ2-7 for the parts outside the CDR3, the full variable domain is EPEVTQTPSHQVTQMGQEVILRCVPISNHLYFYWYRQILGQKVEFLVSFYNNEISEKSEIFDDQFSVERPDGSNFTLKIRSTKLEDSAMYFCASSGDPTGHISYEQYFGPGTRLTVT.

This chain connects TRBV7-2 to TRBJ2-2, with 8 bases that match TRBD1. Germline V gives CDR1 SGHTA, CDR2 FQGNSA. The CDR3 extends over 15 amino acids. J gave up 1 base and V 5 bases, and 3 bases lay outside the gene matches. The CDR3 is CASSPDRGNTGELFF. In DNA form, the CDR3 reads TGTGCCAGCAGCCCTGACAGGGGGAACACCGGGGAGCTGTTTTTT.

This chain connects TRBV7-2 to TRBJ2-2; 7 positions match TRBD2. V was clipped by 4 bases and J by 0 bases; unmatched bases: 5. From germline, CDR1 is SGHTA and CDR2 FQGNSA. The CDR3 has 16 amino acids. The CDR3 nucleotides are TGTGCCAGCAGCTCTGGACTAGTACCGAACACCGGGGAGCTGTTTTTT. It yields the protein CASSSGLVPNTGELFF.